This T cell receptor (beta chain) comes out of a study of blood T cell repertoires in COVID-19. Study-wide context: The origin of the acute and convalescent COVID-19 samples was the United States, Italy and Spain. T cells, B-cell-depleted T cells, or PBMCs supplied cDNA or gDNA.

Under the authors' procedure: Amplified reference gene primers provided the basis for estimating nucleated cell counts. Profiling relied on immunoSEQ multiplex PCR, and the TCRdb table lists in-frame clones only, not all of them. The V and J calls and the clone size are those of that table, but D and trimming were determined from the DNA. The table shows about 94,000 clones, with about 86% occurring only once. The CDR3 sequence is 16 residues long. V dropped 8 bases and J dropped 1; count of bases not matched to a gene: 8. The germline gives CDR1 MDHEN, CDR2 SYDVKM. The sequence was collected from a man between 60 and 75 years old with acute or convalescent COVID-19. The chain employs TRBV28 and TRBJ2-2; 9 nucleotides agree with TRBD2. Source material: peripheral blood. Here the CDR3 reads CASRASGALNTGELFF. The CDR3 region has the DNA TGTGCCAGCCGGGCTAGCGGGGCCTTGAACACCGGGGAGCTGTTTTTT.